The T cell receptor (beta chain) described here comes from a study of blood T cell repertoires in COVID-19. About the research overall: From T cells, B-cell-depleted T cells, or PBMCs came the material, which was cDNA or gDNA.

The age range of participants was 18 to 89 years, with residence in approximately 25 US areas. Repertoires were generated with immunoSEQ multiplex PCR, while TCRdb's copy carries only in-frame clones and drops some. The sample gives about 210,000 clones, roughly 88% of which show up once; 5% to 7% is in the top ten. The V end lost 3 bases, the J end lost 4 bases, and 7 bases lay between the germline ends. CDR1 and CDR2 (germline): SNHLY, FYNNEI. This CDR3 spans 13 amino acids. The chain uses TRBV2 and TRBJ2-1; the D gene is possibly TRBD1 (5 bases). The sequence was obtained from a man aged 40-50 years with acute COVID-19. Sequencing was carried out using PBMCs or T cells enriched from blood (not recorded which). The DNA for the CDR3 is TGTGCCAGCAGTGAGACAGCTTACAATGAGCAGTTCTTC. Translated, it gives CASSETAYNEQFF.